Below are 18 T cell receptor beta chains sequenced from a single sample in a study of OX40 agonist ivuxolimab in advanced cancers. Sequencing was performed with immunoSEQ multiplex PCR; in TCRdb, only in-frame clones are kept and a portion is missing. Of fewer than 70,000 clones listed, about 90% are singletons. The material sequenced was CD4+ or CD8+ T cells sorted from blood, taken in a trial of the OX40 agonist ivuxolimab. The source of these receptors is an adult with an advanced solid tumor such as melanoma, head and neck, liver or kidney cancer.

This clone was picked up one time. J is TRBJ1-1 and V is TRBV5-1, with a tentative D call TRBD1 (5 bases). Trimming left V 4 bases short and J 1 base short, with 23 bases between. Germline V lookup: CDR1 SGHRS, CDR2 YFSETQ. The CDR3 sequence is 18 residues long. The CDR3 DNA reads as TGCGCCAGCAGCCCCCCGAGGATGGGTGCGGGGGGGAACACTGAAGCTTTCTTT. This translates into CASSPPRMGAGGNTEAFF.

The table lists this clone with a count of one. This sequence joins TRBV7-9 and TRBJ1-2, with D possibly matching TRBD1 (6 bases). The V and J ends lost 5 bases and 4 bases respectively, with 20 bases between them. In germline, CDR1 is SEHNR, CDR2 FQNEAQ (reference sequence). This CDR3 has 16 amino acids. CDR3 nucleotide sequence: TGTGCCAGCAGCCCGGAGGTTTCAGGGGCCGGCTATGGCTACACCTTC. This translates into CASSPEVSGAGYGYTF.

The chain links TRBV5-6 to TRBJ1-2; tentatively, D is TRBD1 (6 bases). This CDR3 has 16 amino acids. Germline CDR1 and CDR2: SGHDT and YYEEEE. Deletions cut 6 bases from V and 8 bases from J, with 26 bases between. DNA for the CDR3: TGTGCCAGCAACTCCGGGACACACGATCCTTTATGGGGCTACACCTTC. Translation gives CASNSGTHDPLWGYTF.

V is TRBV13 and J is TRBJ2-2, with D possibly TRBD2 on 6 matching bases. The CDR3 totals 13 residues. Germline lookup yields CDR1 PRHDT and CDR2 FYEKMQ (reference sequence). V lost 4 bases and J lost 8, with 11 bases in between. CDR3 loop: CASSSGLEGELFF. CDR3 DNA sequence: TGTGCCAGCAGCTCGGGACTGGAAGGGGAGCTGTTTTTT.

The rearrangement links TRBV11-2 to TRBJ2-7, with D unresolved. Germline CDR1 SGHAT, CDR2 FQNNGV. The CDR3 has 12 residues. The V end lost 1 base, the J end lost 2 bases, and 3 bases lay between the germline ends. The CDR3 DNA follows: TGTGCCAGCAGCTTAGGGGCCTACGAGCAGTACGTC. It specifies CASSLGAYEQYV.

The V and J genes are TRBV5-1 and TRBJ2-1, with a weak D call TRBD2 (5 bases). Trimming took 4 bases from V and 5 from J, leaving 19 bases between them. The CDR3 spans 16 residues. CDR1 is SGHRS, CDR2 YFSETQ, per germline. The CDR3 protein is CASSPLSGIMNNEQFF. The CDR3 DNA reads as TGCGCCAGCAGCCCACTATCGGGGATTATGAACAATGAGCAGTTCTTC.

The chain combines TRBV10-1 with TRBJ2-2, with D possibly TRBD2 on 7 matching bases. CDR1 and CDR2 (germline): WNHNN, SYGVQD (reference sequence). The length of the CDR3 is 15 residues. V was cut by 8 bases and J by 4 bases, with 17 bases left in between. Here the CDR3 reads CASSLGGAGTGELFF. For the CDR3, the DNA is TGCGCCAGCTCCTTAGGGGGGGCGGGCACCGGGGAGCTGTTTTTT.

The chain carries TRBV5-1 and TRBJ2-1; D gene ambiguous. Germline assignment: CDR1 SGHRS and CDR2 YFSETQ. Trimming stripped 4 bases from V and 6 bases from J, with 14 bases between. The CDR3 length is 14 residues. CDR3 in amino acids: CASSPRPDLNEQFF. CDR3 nucleotides: TGCGCCAGCAGCCCCCGTCCTGACCTCAATGAGCAGTTCTTC.

The rearrangement links TRBV28 to TRBJ2-1; D not resolved. The CDR3 is 16 amino acids. V was trimmed by 3 bases and J by 4 bases, leaving 16 bases between them. Germline values: CDR1 MDHEN, CDR2 SYDVKM. The CDR3 here is CASSFPRKYTYNEQFF. As DNA, the CDR3 is TGTGCCAGCAGTTTCCCCCGCAAGTACACTTACAATGAGCAGTTCTTC.

V is TRBV6-6 and J is TRBJ1-2, with 7 positions matching TRBD1. J was trimmed by 6 bases and V by 6 bases; bases with no gene match: 10. CDR3 length: 14 residues. Germline V gene sequence: CDR1 MNHNY, CDR2 SVGAGI (reference sequence). The CDR3, as DNA: TGTGCCAGCAGCTATGACAGGGTGCTCGATGGCTACACCTTC. It yields the protein CASSYDRVLDGYTF.

The CDR3 nucleotides read TGTGCCAGCAGCGGCGCCGGGGGCAGGGGATCTGCTTTCTTT. Amino acids: CASSGAGGRGSAFF. The chain is built from TRBV9 and TRBJ1-1, with TRBD1 as a possible D gene (6 bases). The germline V gene has CDR1 SGDLS and CDR2 YYNGEE. Trimming pared 3 bases from V and 11 bases from J, leaving 20 bases between. There are 14 residues in the CDR3.

The V call is TRBV29-1, the J call TRBJ2-7; weak D call: TRBD1 (6 bases). Germline assignment: CDR1 SQVTM and CDR2 ANQGSEA. Trimming took 4 bases from V and 3 from J, leaving 13 bases between them. This CDR3 contains 13 residues. The CDR3 DNA reads TGCAGCGTTGCCGTACAGGGAATCTACGAGCAGTACTTC. Its translation: CSVAVQGIYEQYF.

The chain uses TRBV20-1 and TRBJ2-1; D remains ambiguous. The CDR3 spans 11 residues. From germline, CDR1 is DFQATT and CDR2 SNEGSKA (reference sequence). V was pared by 5 bases and J by 3 bases, with 5 bases between. The DNA for the CDR3 is TGCAGTGCTCCCAACTACAATGAGCAGTTCTTC. Amino acid sequence: CSAPNYNEQFF.

This rearrangement joins TRBV10-2 to TRBJ1-3, with D possibly being TRBD1 (5 bases). This CDR3 spans 11 amino acids. The germline CDR1 and CDR2 sequences are WSHSY and SAAADI. The V end lost 7 bases, the J end lost 8 bases, and 9 bases lay between the germline ends. The CDR3 region is CASIWGDTIYF. The CDR3 DNA follows: TGCGCCAGCATCTGGGGGGACACCATATATTTT.

The chain carries TRBV28 and TRBJ2-7; 11 positions agree with TRBD1. Unmatched junction bases numbered 2, after V lost 2 bases and J lost 5 bases. The germline V gene encodes CDR1 MDHEN and CDR2 SYDVKM. The CDR3 has 14 residues. The CDR3 sequence: CASSLRTGGHEQYF. The CDR3 nucleotides read TGTGCCAGCAGTTTAAGGACAGGGGGCCACGAGCAGTACTTC.

The chain is built from TRBV10-3 and TRBJ2-7; D call uncertain. Trimming stripped 6 bases from V and 2 bases from J, with 14 bases between. This CDR3 contains 14 residues. Germline values: CDR1 ENHRY, CDR2 SYGVKD. CDR3 in DNA: TGTGCCATCAGCGAAAGTTTTGAGACCTACGAGCAGTACTTC. Translation gives CAISESFETYEQYF.

V and J are TRBV9 and TRBJ2-3; 7 bases agree with TRBD1. With 4 bases clipped from V and 5 bases from J, the junction kept 13 bases outside the gene matches. The CDR3 totals 16 residues. Per germline, CDR1 SGDLS and CDR2 YYNGEE. CDR3 protein: CASSTIEGASRDTQYF. The CDR3 region has the DNA TGTGCCAGCAGCACTATCGAGGGGGCGAGTCGAGATACGCAGTATTTT.

This chain joins TRBV25-1 and TRBJ2-5; 8 bases align to TRBD2. V was pared by 4 bases and J by 3 bases, with 4 bases of the junction left unmatched. The CDR3 has 14 amino acids. Germline lookup yields CDR1 MGHDK and CDR2 SYGVNS. CDR3 protein: CASSVSGGEETQYF. The DNA for the CDR3 is TGTGCCAGCAGTGTCAGCGGGGGCGAAGAGACCCAGTACTTC.